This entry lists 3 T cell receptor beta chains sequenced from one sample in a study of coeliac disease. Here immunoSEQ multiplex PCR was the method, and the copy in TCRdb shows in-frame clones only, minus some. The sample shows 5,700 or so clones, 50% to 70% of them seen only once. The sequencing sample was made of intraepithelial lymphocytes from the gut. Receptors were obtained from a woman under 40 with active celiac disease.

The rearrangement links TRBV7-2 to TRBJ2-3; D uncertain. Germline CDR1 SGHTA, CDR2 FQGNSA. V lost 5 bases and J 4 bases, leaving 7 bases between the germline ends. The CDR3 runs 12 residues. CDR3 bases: TGTGCCAGCAGCGCGTACGCAGATACGCAGTATTTT. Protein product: CASSAYADTQYF.

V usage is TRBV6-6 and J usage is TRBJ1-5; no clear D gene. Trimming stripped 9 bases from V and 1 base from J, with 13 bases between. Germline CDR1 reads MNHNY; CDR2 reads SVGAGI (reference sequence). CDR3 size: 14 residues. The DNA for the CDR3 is TGTGCCAGTACCCCCGGGTACAGCAATCAGCCCCAGCATTTT. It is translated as CASTPGYSNQPQHF.

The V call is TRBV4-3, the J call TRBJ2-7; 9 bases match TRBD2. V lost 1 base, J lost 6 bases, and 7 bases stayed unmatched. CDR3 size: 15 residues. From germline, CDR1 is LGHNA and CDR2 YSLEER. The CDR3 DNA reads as TGCGCCAGCAGCCAAGGCGCGGGGGGGGAACCCGAGCAGTACTTC. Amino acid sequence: CASSQGAGGEPEQYF.